This T cell receptor (beta chain) came from a study of blood T cell repertoires in COVID-19. Overall study context: Sites in the United States, Italy and Spain provided acute and convalescent COVID-19 samples. Sources were T cells, B-cell-depleted T cells, or PBMCs; the material itself was cDNA or gDNA.

This CDR3 has 13 residues. Germline values: CDR1 SEHNR, CDR2 FQNEAQ (reference sequence). V was clipped by 6 bases and J by 7 bases, with 13 bases between them. Under the authors' procedure: Amplification from reference gene primers served as the basis for estimated nucleated cell counts. Here immunoSEQ multiplex PCR was the method, and the copy in TCRdb shows in-frame clones only, minus some. From that table come the V and J calls and clone size; the DNA was used to work out D and trimming. The sample has 160,000 or so clones; around 80% are singletons. Sequences were obtained from peripheral blood. This clonotype was sampled from a woman aged 45-59 years with acute or convalescent COVID-19. V and J are TRBV7-9 and TRBJ1-5; D may be TRBD1 (5 bases). CDR3 sequence reads: CASSKGVIQPQHF. In nucleotides, the CDR3 is TGTGCCAGCAGTAAAGGGGTCATCCAGCCCCAGCATTTT.